Listed here is a single T cell receptor beta chain. Its antigen is still unknown. The TRB cDNA libraries were prepared by 5' RACE with UMI labels. TCRdb reprocessed the 5' RACE reads, with one entry per CDR3 protein and no DNA. Its listing shows 75,000 to 100,000 distinct CDR3 sequences. The entry originates in a study of CXCR3-negative and CXCR3-positive naive CD8 T cells. Study results and limitations: Cryopreserved cells showed partially decreased CXCR3 expression, and most assays used fresh PBMCs.

Looked up from germline, CDR1 is SNHLY and CDR2 is FYNNEI. This CDR3 contains 16 residues. Triplicates of 250,000 to 350,000 cells were sorted from each CD8+ T cell subset. Among CD8+ T cells, naive ones were CD45RO-CCR7+CD27+CD95-. This clonotype originated in a human donor in good health. Some clones in this sample may be carry-over from other donors' samples. The sequenced material came from naive CXCR3- CD8+ T cells from blood. Subset reported: CD45RO-CCR7+CD27+CD95- naive CD8+ T cells lacking CXCR3 (TNR3-). V and J are TRBV2 and TRBJ2-3; the TCRdb call, TRBD1, lacks DNA for checking. The CDR3 here is CASSLAGTPSTDTQYF.